The entry that follows covers one T cell receptor beta chain sequence. Repertoires were generated with immunoSEQ multiplex PCR, while TCRdb's copy carries only in-frame clones and drops some. This table has 100,000 to 150,000 clones, over 75% appearing once. This specimen comes from a study of control samples from healthy donors and cancer patients. Sequenced material: blood. The sequence was collected from a man aged 35 to 55 in good health.

CDR3 sequence: CASSLSGTMNTGELFF. CDR3 in DNA: TGCGCCAGCAGCTTAAGCGGGACAATGAACACCGGGGAGCTGTTTTTT. The chain is built from TRBV5-1 and TRBJ2-2, with D perhaps TRBD2 (7 bases). The germline V and J ends were trimmed by 2 bases and 1 base, with 12 bases remaining between them. The CDR3 runs to 16 residues. The V gene's germline CDR1 is SGHRS and CDR2 YFSETQ. Filled out from reference TRBV5-1 and TRBJ2-2, the complete variable domain reads KAGVTQTPRYLIKTRGQQVTLSCSPISGHRSVSWYQQTPGQGLQFLFEYFSETQRNKGNFPGRFSGRQFSNSRSEMNVSTLELGDSALYLCASSLSGTMNTGELFFGEGSRLTVL.